The 9 T cell receptor beta chains in this list originate from one sample, sequenced in a study of cytomegalovirus exposure and HLA in healthy donors. The PCR was carried out with 60 Vbeta primers and 13 Jbeta primers. Assay used: immunoSEQ multiplex PCR; TCRdb lists only in-frame clones, some missing. The sample consists of 110,000 to 150,000 clones, roughly four fifths of them appearing once. What was sequenced was PBMCs. The receptors were gathered from a man aged 40-50 years in good health and CMV-seropositive.

The CDR3: CAIRGTGTSYEQYF. CDR3 DNA: TGTGCCATCCGGGGGACGGGGACCTCCTACGAGCAGTACTTC. The genes are TRBV27 and TRBJ2-7; TRBD2 might be the D (6 bases). CDR3 length: 14 amino acids. Germline lookup yields CDR1 MNHEY and CDR2 SMNVEV (reference sequence). Trimming left V 10 bases short and J 0 bases short, with 16 bases between.

The chain combines TRBV15 with TRBJ2-5; D call uncertain. V was clipped by 4 bases and J by 2 bases, with 11 bases between them. This CDR3 is 14 amino acids long. Germline V gene sequence: CDR1 LNHNV, CDR2 YYDKDF (reference sequence). CDR3 sequence reads: CATSNWAAQETQYF. The CDR3 nucleotides are TGTGCCACCAGCAATTGGGCAGCTCAAGAGACCCAGTACTTC.

The chain recombines TRBV2 with TRBJ2-5; tentative D call: TRBD2 (6 bases). CDR3 length: 14 residues. V lost 6 bases and J 9 bases, leaving 20 bases between the germline ends. The germline gives CDR1 SNHLY, CDR2 FYNNEI. The chain's CDR3 is CASSAPPGRDAQYF. CDR3 nucleotides: TGTGCCAGCAGCGCTCCTCCCGGGAGAGACGCCCAGTACTTC.

V and J are TRBV4-3 and TRBJ1-2; D is perhaps TRBD1 (6 bases). CDR3 size: 15 residues. Germline V gene sequence: CDR1 LGHNA, CDR2 YSLEER. Trimming removed 1 base from V and 8 bases from J, with 17 bases in between. As DNA, the CDR3 is TGCGCCAGCAGCCAAGTTCTGGGGGGGCGCGGGGGCTACACCTTC. The encoded protein is CASSQVLGGRGGYTF.

The V gene is TRBV18, the J gene TRBJ1-2, with D maybe TRBD1 (6 bases). This CDR3 contains 16 residues. Trimming stripped 4 bases from V and 2 bases from J, with 17 bases between. Germline V gene data show CDR1 as KGHSH and CDR2 as LQKENI. The CDR3 DNA is TGTGCCAGCTCACGTAACCGGGACACAGAAAACTATGGCTACACCTTC. Translated: CASSRNRDTENYGYTF. The full variable domain, with the rest looked up from reference TRBV18 and TRBJ1-2, is NAGVMQNPRHLVRRRGQEARLRCSPMKGHSHVYWYRQLPEEGLKFMVYLQKENIIDESGMPKERFSAEFPKEGPSILRIQQVVRGDSAAYFCASSRNRDTENYGYTFGSGTRLTVV.

V usage is TRBV4-1 and J usage is TRBJ2-3; 11 bases map to TRBD2. V was pared by 2 bases and J by 1 base, with 8 bases of the junction left unmatched. CDR3 size: 18 residues. Germline V lookup: CDR1 MGHRA, CDR2 YSYEKL. In DNA form, the CDR3 reads TGCGCCAGCAGCCAACCCTCTAGCGGGGGGCCTGGCACAGATACGCAGTATTTT. It specifies CASSQPSSGGPGTDTQYF.

The rearrangement uses TRBV5-1 and TRBJ1-1; D call uncertain. Germline CDR1 SGHRS, CDR2 YFSETQ. CDR3 length: 15 amino acids. V gave up 4 bases and J gave up 4 bases, with 17 bases separating them. In DNA, the CDR3 is TGCGCCAGCAGCCCGTCTTCCGGGTTCCGCACTGAAGCTTTCTTT. Translated: CASSPSSGFRTEAFF.

The chain joins TRBV25-1 to TRBJ2-5, with D unclear. The end of the DNA is better explained by TRBJ2-7, so the J call may be wrong. Germline V gene sequence: CDR1 MGHDK, CDR2 SYGVNS. This CDR3 region has 11 residues. The CDR3 bases are TGTGCCAGCAGCCGGTCCTACGAGCAGTACTTC. It codes for CASSRSYEQYF.

This clone was seen a handful of times. V usage is TRBV1 and J usage is TRBJ1-5; the table gives TRBD1 as D, unverified against the DNA. TRBV1 constitutes a pseudogene. The CDR3 is 19 residues long. CDR3 nucleotide sequence: TGCACCAGCAGCCAAGTCCCATTACAGGGGCGCGGGGCCAATCAGCCCCAGCATTTT. Amino acids: CTSSQVPLQGRGANQPQHF.